This TCR beta chain emerged from a study of CD8 T cells in ankylosing spondylitis. Construction of TCR beta libraries was performed using quantitative 5'-RACE with molecular barcodes. TCRdb re-analysed the 5' RACE reads in MiXCR, keeping a single row per CDR3 protein. The table includes about 240,000 distinct CDR3 sequences, about 10% detected once. CDR3 length: 11 residues. Deletions cut 1 base from V and 9 bases from J, with 7 bases between. Germline V gives CDR1 LGHDT, CDR2 YNNKEL (reference sequence). This clonotype was counted many times. The clonotype was recovered from a male donor with ankylosing spondylitis or in good health (not recorded which). The V call is TRBV3-1, the J call TRBJ2-7, with D perhaps given as TRBD1 or TRBD2 (5 bases each). Input material: blood, either unsorted or a sorted T cell fraction (not recorded which). In nucleotides, the CDR3 is TGTGCCAGCAGCCAAGGGGGGTCGCAGTACTTC. Its translation is CASSQGGSQYF.